Sequencing of this TCR beta chain was carried out in a study of blood T cell repertoires in COVID-19. Across about two dozen US areas, participants ranged in age from 18 to 89 years. V lost 4 bases, J lost 2 bases, and 8 bases stayed unmatched. CDR3 length equals 15 residues. Germline CDR1 SGDLS, CDR2 YYNGEE. The data were produced by immunoSEQ multiplex PCR, yet TCRdb's version contains in-frame clones alone and is incomplete. The sample includes about 200,000 clones, approximately 90% of them seen just once. This chain links TRBV9 with TRBJ1-2; 7 bases agree with TRBD1. Input material: PBMCs or T cells enriched from blood (not recorded which). The source of this sequence is a man aged 25-45 years who had recovered from COVID-19. CDR3 nucleotides: TGTGCCAGCAGCCCCAGACAGGGAGCGAACTATGGCTACACCTTC. This translates into CASSPRQGANYGYTF.